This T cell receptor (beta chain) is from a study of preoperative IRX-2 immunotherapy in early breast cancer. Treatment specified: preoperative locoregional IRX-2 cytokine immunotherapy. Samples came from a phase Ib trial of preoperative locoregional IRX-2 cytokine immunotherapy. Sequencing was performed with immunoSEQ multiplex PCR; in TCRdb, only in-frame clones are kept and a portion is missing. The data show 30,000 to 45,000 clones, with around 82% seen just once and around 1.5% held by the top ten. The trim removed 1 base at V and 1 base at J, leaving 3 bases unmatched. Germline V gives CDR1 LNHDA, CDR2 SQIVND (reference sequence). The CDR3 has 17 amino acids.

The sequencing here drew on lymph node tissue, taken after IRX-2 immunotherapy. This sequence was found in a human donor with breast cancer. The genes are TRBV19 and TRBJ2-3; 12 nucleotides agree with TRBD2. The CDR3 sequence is CASSIGLAGVGTDTQYF. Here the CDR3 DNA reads TGTGCCAGTAGTATAGGACTAGCGGGGGTAGGCACAGATACGCAGTATTTT.